This TCR beta chain was observed in a study of T cell changes during pregnancy in multiple sclerosis. Here immunoSEQ multiplex PCR was the method, and the copy in TCRdb shows in-frame clones only, minus some. Of about 51,000 clones in the sample, 90% to 95% were seen once. The CDR3 extends over 14 amino acids. In germline, CDR1 is SGHKS, CDR2 YYEKEE (reference sequence). With V trimmed by 7 bases and J by 3 bases, 9 bases remained unmatched. The source material was CD4+ T cells from peripheral blood mononuclear cells, sampled in the second trimester of pregnancy. V is TRBV5-5 and J is TRBJ1-1; 7 bases agree with TRBD1. This clonotype was obtained from a female donor with multiple sclerosis, enrolled in a pregnancy study. CDR3 sequence: CASHRGPLDTEAFF. The CDR3, as DNA: TGTGCCAGCCACAGGGGACCTTTGGACACTGAAGCTTTCTTT.